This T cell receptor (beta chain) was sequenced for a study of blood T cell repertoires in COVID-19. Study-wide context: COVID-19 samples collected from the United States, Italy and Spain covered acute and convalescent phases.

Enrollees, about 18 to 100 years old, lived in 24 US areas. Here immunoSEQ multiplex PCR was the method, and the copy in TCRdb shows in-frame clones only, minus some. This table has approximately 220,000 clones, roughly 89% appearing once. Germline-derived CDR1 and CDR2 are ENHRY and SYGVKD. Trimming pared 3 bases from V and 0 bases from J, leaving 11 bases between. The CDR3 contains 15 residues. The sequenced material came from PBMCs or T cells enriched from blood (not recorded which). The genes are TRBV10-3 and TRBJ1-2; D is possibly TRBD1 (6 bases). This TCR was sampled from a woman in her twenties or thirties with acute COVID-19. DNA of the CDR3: TGTGCCATCAGTGATCAGGGGATAACTAACTATGGCTACACCTTC. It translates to CAISDQGITNYGYTF.